The entry below describes one T cell receptor (beta chain). Its antigen is unknown. Clones were sequenced by immunoSEQ multiplex PCR, and TCRdb holds only the in-frame ones, with some missing. The sample lists 70,000 to 100,000 clones, approximately 97% occurring once. Germline V gene lookup returns CDR1 SGHRS and CDR2 YFSETQ. The length of the CDR3 is 15 residues. V gave up 1 base and J gave up 1 base, with 11 bases separating them. This specimen comes from a study of siplizumab effects on memory and regulatory T cells. Study results and limitations: The naive T cell population seemed more diverse than memory cells and seemed a major contributor to the alloresponse. In siplizumab conditions, mappable alloreactive CD4+ clones averaged 68.8% Treg-derived, against under 30% in controls. The authors could not assign a naive or memory phenotype to roughly 80-95% of proliferating CD4+ or CD8+ clones.

The chain carries TRBV5-1 and TRBJ2-5, with D possibly matching TRBD1 (6 bases). The sample comprised naive CD4+ T cells sorted from blood. This receptor was identified in a human donor in good health. The CDR3 bases are TGCGCCAGCAGCTTGTTGACAGGAACCCAAGAGACCCAGTACTTC. This translates into CASSLLTGTQETQYF.